The T cell receptor (beta chain) under discussion was sequenced for a study of blood T cell repertoires in COVID-19. Study-level information: In each case, the material was cDNA or gDNA derived from T cells, B-cell-depleted T cells, or PBMCs.

CDR3 length: 14 residues. CDR1 and CDR2 (germline): SGHVS, FQNEAQ. V trimming: 2 bases; J trimming: 4 bases; junction bases outside the gene matches: 4. Per the authors' pipeline: Amplified reference gene primers provided the basis for estimating nucleated cell counts. Using immunoSEQ multiplex PCR, the repertoire was profiled, and TCRdb retains in-frame clones only, with some absent. D and trimming were read from the DNA, whereas the V and J calls and clone size are those reported in that table. The table lists under 150,000 clones, over 60% of them singletons, with approximately 3.9% in the top ten.

The source is an elderly woman with acute or convalescent COVID-19. Sequenced input: peripheral blood. The chain recombines TRBV7-8 with TRBJ1-2; 7 bases align to TRBD1. The CDR3 bases are TGTGCCAGCAGCTTATTCCGGGACAGCTATGGCTACACCTTC. As protein: CASSLFRDSYGYTF.